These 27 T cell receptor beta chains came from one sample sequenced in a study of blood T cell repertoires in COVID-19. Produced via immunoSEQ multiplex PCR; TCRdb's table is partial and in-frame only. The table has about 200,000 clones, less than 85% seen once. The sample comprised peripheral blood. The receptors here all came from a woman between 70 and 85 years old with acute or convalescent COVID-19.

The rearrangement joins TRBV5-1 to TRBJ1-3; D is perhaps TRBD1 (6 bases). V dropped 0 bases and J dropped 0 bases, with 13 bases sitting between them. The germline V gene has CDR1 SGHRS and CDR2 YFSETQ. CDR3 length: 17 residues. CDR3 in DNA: TGCGCCAGCAGCTTGGCAATCGGACAGCTCTCTGGAAACACCATATATTTT. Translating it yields CASSLAIGQLSGNTIYF.

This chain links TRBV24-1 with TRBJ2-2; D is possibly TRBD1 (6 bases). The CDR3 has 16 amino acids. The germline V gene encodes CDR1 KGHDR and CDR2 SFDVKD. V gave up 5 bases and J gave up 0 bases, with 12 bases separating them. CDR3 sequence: CATSAGGVANTGELFF. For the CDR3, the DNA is TGTGCCACCAGTGCTGGGGGCGTCGCGAACACCGGGGAGCTGTTTTTT.

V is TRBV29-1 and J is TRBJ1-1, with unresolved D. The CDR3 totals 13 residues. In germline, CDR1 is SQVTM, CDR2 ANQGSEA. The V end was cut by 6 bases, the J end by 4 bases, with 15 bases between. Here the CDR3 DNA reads TGCAGCGTCACCGACGGCGGTGGCACTGAAGCTTTCTTT. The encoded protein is CSVTDGGGTEAFF.

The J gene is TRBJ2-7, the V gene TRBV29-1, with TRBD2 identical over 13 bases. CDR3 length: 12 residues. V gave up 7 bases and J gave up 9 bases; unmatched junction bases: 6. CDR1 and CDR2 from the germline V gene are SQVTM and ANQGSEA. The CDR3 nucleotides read TGCAGCGCCGGACTAGCGGGAGTGGCGCAGTACTTC. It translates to CSAGLAGVAQYF.

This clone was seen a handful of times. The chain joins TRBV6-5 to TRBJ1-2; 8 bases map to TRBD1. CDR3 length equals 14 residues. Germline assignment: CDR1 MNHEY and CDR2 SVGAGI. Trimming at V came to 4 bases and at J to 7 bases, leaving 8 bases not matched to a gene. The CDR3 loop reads CASSLKTGASGYTF. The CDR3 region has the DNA TGTGCCAGCAGTTTAAAGACAGGGGCTAGTGGCTACACCTTC.

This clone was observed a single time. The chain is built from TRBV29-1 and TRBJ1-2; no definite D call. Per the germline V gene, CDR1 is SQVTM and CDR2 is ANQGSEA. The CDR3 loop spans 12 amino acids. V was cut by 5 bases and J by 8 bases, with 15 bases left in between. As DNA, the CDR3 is TGCAGCGTTCGAAGACACGTCGAGGGCTACACCTTC. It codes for CSVRRHVEGYTF. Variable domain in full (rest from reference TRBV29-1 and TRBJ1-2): SAVISQKPSRDICQRGTSLTIQCQVDSQVTMMFWYRQQPGQSLTLIATANQGSEATYESGFVIDKFPISRPNLTFSTLTVSNMSPEDSSIYLCSVRRHVEGYTFGSGTRLTVV.

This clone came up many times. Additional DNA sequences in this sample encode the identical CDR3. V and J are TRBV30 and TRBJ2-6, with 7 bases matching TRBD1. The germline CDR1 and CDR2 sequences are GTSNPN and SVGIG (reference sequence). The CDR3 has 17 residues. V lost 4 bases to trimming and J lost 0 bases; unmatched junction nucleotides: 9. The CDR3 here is CAWKRDRARSGANVLTF. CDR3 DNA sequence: TGTGCCTGGAAAAGAGACAGGGCCCGCTCTGGGGCCAACGTCCTGACTTTC.

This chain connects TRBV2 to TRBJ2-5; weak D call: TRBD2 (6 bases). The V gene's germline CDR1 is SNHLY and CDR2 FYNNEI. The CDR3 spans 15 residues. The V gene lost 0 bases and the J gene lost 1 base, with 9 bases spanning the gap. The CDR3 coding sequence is TGTGCCAGCAGTGAAGCACCGGGACTCCAAGAGACCCAGTACTTC. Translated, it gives CASSEAPGLQETQYF.

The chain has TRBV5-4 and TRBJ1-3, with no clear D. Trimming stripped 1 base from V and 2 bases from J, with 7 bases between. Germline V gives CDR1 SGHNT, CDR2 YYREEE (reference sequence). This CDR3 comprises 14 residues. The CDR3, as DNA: TGTGCCAGCAGCTTGCGGGAGACTGGAAACACCATATATTTT. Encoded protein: CASSLRETGNTIYF.

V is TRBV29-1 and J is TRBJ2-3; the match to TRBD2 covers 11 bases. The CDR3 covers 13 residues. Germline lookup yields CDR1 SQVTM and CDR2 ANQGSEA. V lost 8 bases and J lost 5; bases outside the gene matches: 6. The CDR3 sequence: CSTPGLAGDTQYF. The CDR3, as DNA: TGCAGCACCCCAGGACTAGCGGGAGATACGCAGTATTTT.

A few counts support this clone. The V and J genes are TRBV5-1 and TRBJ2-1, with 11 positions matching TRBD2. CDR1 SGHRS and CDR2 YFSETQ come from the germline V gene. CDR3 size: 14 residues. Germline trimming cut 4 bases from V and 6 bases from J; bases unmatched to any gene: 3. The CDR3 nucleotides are TGCGCCAGCAGCCCGACTAGCGGGATCAATGAGCAGTTCTTC. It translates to CASSPTSGINEQFF.

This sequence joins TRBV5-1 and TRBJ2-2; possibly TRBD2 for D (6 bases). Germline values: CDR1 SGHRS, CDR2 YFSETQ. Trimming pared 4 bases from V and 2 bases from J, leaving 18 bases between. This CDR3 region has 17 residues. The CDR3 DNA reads TGCGCCAGCAGCCATCCCCCTAGCGCCCCTAACACCGGGGAGCTGTTTTTT. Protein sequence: CASSHPPSAPNTGELFF.

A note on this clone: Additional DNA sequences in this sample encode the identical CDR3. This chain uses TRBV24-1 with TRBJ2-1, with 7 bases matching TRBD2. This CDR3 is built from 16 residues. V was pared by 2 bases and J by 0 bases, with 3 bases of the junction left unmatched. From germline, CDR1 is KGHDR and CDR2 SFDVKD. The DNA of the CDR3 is TGTGCCACCAGTGATTCTAGCGGAAGCTCCTACAATGAGCAGTTCTTC. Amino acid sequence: CATSDSSGSSYNEQFF.

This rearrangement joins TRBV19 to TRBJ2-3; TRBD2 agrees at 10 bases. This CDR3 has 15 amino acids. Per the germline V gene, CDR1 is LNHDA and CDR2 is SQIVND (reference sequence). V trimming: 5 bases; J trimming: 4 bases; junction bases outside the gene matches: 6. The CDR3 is CASSELAGRADTQYF. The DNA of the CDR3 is TGTGCCAGTAGTGAACTAGCGGGAAGGGCAGATACGCAGTATTTT.

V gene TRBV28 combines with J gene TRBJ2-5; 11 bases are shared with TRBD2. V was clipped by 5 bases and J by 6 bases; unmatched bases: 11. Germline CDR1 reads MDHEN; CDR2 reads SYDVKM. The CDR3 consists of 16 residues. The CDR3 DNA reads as TGTGCCAGCAGTCCGCCGTTAGCGGGAGGGGTAAAGACCCAGTACTTC. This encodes CASSPPLAGGVKTQYF. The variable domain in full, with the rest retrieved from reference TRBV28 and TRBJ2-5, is DVKVTQSSRYLVKRTGEKVFLECVQDMDHENMFWYRQDPGLGLRLIYFSYDVKMKEKGDIPEGYSVSREKKERFSLILESASTNQTSMYLCASSPPLAGGVKTQYFGPGTRLLVL.

This chain's CDR3 is CSAETSWGETQYF. CDR3 bases: TGCAGCGCCGAGACTAGCTGGGGGGAGACCCAGTACTTC. The chain couples TRBV29-1 to TRBJ2-5, with 7 bases that match TRBD2. CDR3 length equals 13 residues. Germline V gene lookup returns CDR1 SQVTM and CDR2 ANQGSEA. V lost 7 bases and J lost 5; bases outside the gene matches: 10.

This chain's CDR3 is CASSLTGAAPLHF. CDR3 DNA sequence: TGTGCCAGCAGTCTGACAGGGGCGGCACCCCTCCACTTT. The chain couples TRBV6-5 to TRBJ1-6; 8 nucleotides line up with TRBD1. Germline values: CDR1 MNHEY, CDR2 SVGAGI. J was trimmed by 11 bases and V by 5 bases; bases with no gene match: 5. This CDR3 has 13 residues.

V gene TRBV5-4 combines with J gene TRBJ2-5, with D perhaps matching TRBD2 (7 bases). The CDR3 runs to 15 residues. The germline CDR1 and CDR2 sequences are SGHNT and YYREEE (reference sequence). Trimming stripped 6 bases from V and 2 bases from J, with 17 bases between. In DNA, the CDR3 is TGTGCCAGCACCGAGGGGGGGGCAATTCAAGAGACCCAGTACTTC. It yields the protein CASTEGGAIQETQYF.

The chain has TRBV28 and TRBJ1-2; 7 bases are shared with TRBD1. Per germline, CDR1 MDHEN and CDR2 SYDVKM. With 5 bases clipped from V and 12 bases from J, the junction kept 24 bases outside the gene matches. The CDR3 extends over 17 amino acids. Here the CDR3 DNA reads TGTGCCAGCAGTCCCTTAACAGGGGCCATGGGGGGTATAGTTAACACCTTC. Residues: CASSPLTGAMGGIVNTF.

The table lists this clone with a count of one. This chain's CDR3 is CASSMQRGWDNEQFF. The DNA for the CDR3 is TGTGCCAGTAGTATGCAGCGGGGGTGGGACAATGAGCAGTTCTTC. This sequence joins TRBV19 and TRBJ2-1; TRBD2 agrees at 8 bases. CDR1 LNHDA and CDR2 SQIVND come from the germline V gene (reference sequence). This CDR3 has 15 amino acids. Losses at the gene ends were 3 bases for V and 5 bases for J; bases not matched to a gene: 6.

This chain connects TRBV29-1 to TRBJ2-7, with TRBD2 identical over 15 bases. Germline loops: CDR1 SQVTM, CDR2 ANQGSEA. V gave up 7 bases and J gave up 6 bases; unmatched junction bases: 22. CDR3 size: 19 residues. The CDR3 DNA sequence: TGCAGCGAGAAACCCGGGACTAGCGGGAGGTGGTCTAGCCTCCCCGAGCAGTACTTC. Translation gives CSEKPGTSGRWSSLPEQYF.

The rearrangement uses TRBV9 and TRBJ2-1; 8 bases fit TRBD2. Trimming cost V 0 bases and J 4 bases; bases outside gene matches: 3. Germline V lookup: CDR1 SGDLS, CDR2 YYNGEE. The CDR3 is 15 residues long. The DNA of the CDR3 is TGTGCCAGCAGCGTAGGGGGACTAGAATACAATGAGCAGTTCTTC. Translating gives CASSVGGLEYNEQFF.

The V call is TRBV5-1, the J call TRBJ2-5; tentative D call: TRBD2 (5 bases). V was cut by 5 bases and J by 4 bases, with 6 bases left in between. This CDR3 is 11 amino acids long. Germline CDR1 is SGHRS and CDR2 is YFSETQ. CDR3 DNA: TGCGCCAGCAGAGGACTAGAGACCCAGTACTTC. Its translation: CASRGLETQYF.

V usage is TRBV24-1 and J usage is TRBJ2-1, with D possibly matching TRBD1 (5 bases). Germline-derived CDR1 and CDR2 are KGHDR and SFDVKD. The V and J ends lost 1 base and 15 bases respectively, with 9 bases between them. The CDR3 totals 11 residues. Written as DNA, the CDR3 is TGTGCCACCAGTGATTTTCAGGGTGCGTTCTTC. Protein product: CATSDFQGAFF.

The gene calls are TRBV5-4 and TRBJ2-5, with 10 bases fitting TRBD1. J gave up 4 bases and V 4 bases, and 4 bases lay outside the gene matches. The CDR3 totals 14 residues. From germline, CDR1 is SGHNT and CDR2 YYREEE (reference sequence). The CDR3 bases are TGTGCCAGCAGCCTGGGACAGGGGAGAGAGACCCAGTACTTC. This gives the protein CASSLGQGRETQYF. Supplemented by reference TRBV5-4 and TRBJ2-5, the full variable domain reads ETGVTQSPTHLIKTRGQQVTLRCSSQSGHNTVSWYQQALGQGPQFIFQYYREEENGRGNFPPRFSGLQFPNYSSELNVNALELDDSALYLCASSLGQGRETQYFGPGTRLLVL.

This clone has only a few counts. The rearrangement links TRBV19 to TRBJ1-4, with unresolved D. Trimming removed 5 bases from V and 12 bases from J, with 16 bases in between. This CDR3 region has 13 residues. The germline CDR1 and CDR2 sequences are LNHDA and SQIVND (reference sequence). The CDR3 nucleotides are TGTGCCAGTAGTCTAAACGACGGGTTACAACTGTTTTTT. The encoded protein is CASSLNDGLQLFF.

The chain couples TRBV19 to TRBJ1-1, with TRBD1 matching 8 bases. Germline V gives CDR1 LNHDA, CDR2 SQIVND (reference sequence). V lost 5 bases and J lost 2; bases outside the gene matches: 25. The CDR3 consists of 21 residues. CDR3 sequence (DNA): TGTGCCAGTAGTTTCAGACACTACGTCCAGGGGGCTCCCTTCACTAACACTGAAGCTTTCTTT. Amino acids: CASSFRHYVQGAPFTNTEAFF.